These 27 T cell receptor beta chains were sequenced from one sample in a study of human T cells and chemical hapten exposure. MiXCR, applied by TCRdb to the RACE reads, yields one record per CDR3 protein. The sample contains over 55,000 distinct CDR3 sequences, around 10% of which appear only once. Documented time point: patch test 3, about 24 weeks after DPC sensitization. The treatment: therapeutic diphenylcyclopropenone sensitization with weekly scalp DPC. Sequencing was performed on whole blood, taken in connection with sensitization to the hapten diphenylcyclopropenone (DPC). These receptors were collected from a woman aged 50 to 65 with alopecia areata. Some clones in this sample may be carry-over from other donors' samples.

This clonotype was recorded at least ten times. The chain is built from TRBV7-2 and TRBJ1-5, with D tentatively TRBD1 (6 bases). CDR3 length: 17 residues. Trimming stripped 3 bases from V and 0 bases from J, with 15 bases between. Germline-derived CDR1 and CDR2 are SGHTA and FQGNSA. CDR3 residues: CASSFLPRGYSNQPQHF. CDR3 DNA sequence: TGTGCCAGCAGCTTTCTTCCCAGGGGCTATAGCAATCAGCCCCAGCATTTT.

The chain joins TRBV20-1 to TRBJ2-3; 13 nucleotides agree with TRBD2. Germline CDR1 reads DFQATT; CDR2 reads SNEGSKA (reference sequence). This CDR3 contains 14 residues. J lost 11 bases, V lost 6 bases, and 11 bases had no gene match. CDR3 residues: CSAQGTSGTLVQYF. The CDR3 DNA reads TGCAGTGCACAGGGGACTAGCGGGACGTTGGTGCAGTATTTT.

The chain's CDR3 is CASSLDGVSNTEAFF. In nucleotides, the CDR3 is TGCGCCAGCAGCTTGGACGGGGTCTCGAACACTGAAGCTTTCTTT. J is TRBJ1-1 and V is TRBV5-1, with no clear D. Per the germline V gene, CDR1 is SGHRS and CDR2 is YFSETQ. V dropped 0 bases and J dropped 1 base, with 10 bases sitting between them. The CDR3 length is 15 residues.

Ten or more counts support this clonotype. This chain links TRBV7-2 with TRBJ2-3, with D perhaps TRBD2 (6 bases). V lost 4 bases to trimming and J lost 6 bases, with 23 bases between them. Germline V gene sequence: CDR1 SGHTA, CDR2 FQGNSA. There are 17 residues in the CDR3. CDR3 amino acids: CASSSTPGANVEDTQYF. The CDR3 DNA reads TGTGCCAGCAGCTCAACGCCGGGAGCCAACGTTGAGGATACGCAGTATTTT. Based on the CDR3 plus reference TRBV7-2 and TRBJ2-3, the full variable domain is GAGVSQSPSNKVTEKGKDVELRCDPISGHTALYWYRQSLGQGLEFLIYFQGNSAPDKSGLPSDRFSAERTGGSVSTLTIQRTQQEDSAVYLCASSSTPGANVEDTQYFGPGTRLTVL.

This chain uses TRBV15 with TRBJ1-6; the D is unclear. Between the trimmed V and J ends, which lost 0 bases and 10 bases, there was a span of 10 bases. Germline V gene lookup returns CDR1 LNHNV and CDR2 YYDKDF (reference sequence). The CDR3 contains 14 residues. DNA of the CDR3: TGTGCCACCAGCAGAGATAAACAGCCCTCACCCCTCCACTTT. Its protein product is CATSRDKQPSPLHF.

This chain connects TRBV28 to TRBJ2-7; no reliable D call. The germline V and J ends were trimmed by 6 bases and 4 bases, with 7 bases remaining between them. This CDR3 spans 11 amino acids. Per the germline V gene, CDR1 is MDHEN and CDR2 is SYDVKM. CDR3 sequence (DNA): TGTGCCAGCAGGTCCGAATACGAGCAGTACTTC. Its translation: CASRSEYEQYF.

V is TRBV9 and J is TRBJ2-2, with D uncertain. This CDR3 is 13 amino acids long. CDR1 is SGDLS, CDR2 YYNGEE, per germline. V was clipped by 0 bases and J by 4 bases, with 4 bases between them. The CDR3 DNA follows: TGTGCCAGCAGCGTAGGAGTCACCGGGGAGCTGTTTTTT. This translates into CASSVGVTGELFF.

This clonotype was seen at least ten times. This CDR3 is CASSPRRGVAYEQYF. CDR3 bases: TGTGCCAGCAGCCCGCGAAGGGGAGTCGCCTACGAGCAGTACTTC. The chain recombines TRBV7-2 with TRBJ2-7, with D perhaps being TRBD1 or TRBD2 (5 bases each). Trimming left V 5 bases short and J 2 bases short, with 16 bases between. The CDR3 is 15 residues long. Germline V gene data show CDR1 as SGHTA and CDR2 as FQGNSA. Full variable domain (missing parts from reference TRBV7-2 and TRBJ2-7): GAGVSQSPSNKVTEKGKDVELRCDPISGHTALYWYRQSLGQGLEFLIYFQGNSAPDKSGLPSDRFSAERTGGSVSTLTIQRTQQEDSAVYLCASSPRRGVAYEQYFGPGTRLTVT.

There are many counts of this clonotype. The chain couples TRBV21-1 to TRBJ2-7; TRBD1 is the table's D call and was not checked against the DNA. TRBV21-1 is reported as a pseudogene. The CDR3 sequence is 15 residues long. The CDR3 coding sequence is TGTGCCAGCAGCAGACGCAAAGACAGGGGCTACGAGCAGTACTTC. Amino acids: CASSRRKDRGYEQYF.

This clonotype has a count of ten or more. The chain uses TRBV15 and TRBJ1-4; unclear D gene. This CDR3 comprises 13 residues. CDR1 and CDR2 from the germline V gene are LNHNV and YYDKDF (reference sequence). Deletions cut 0 bases from V and 6 bases from J, with 5 bases between. CDR3 DNA sequence: TGTGCCACCAGCAGAGATCTCGATGAAAAACTGTTTTTT. This translates into CATSRDLDEKLFF.

Note on this clonotype: Possible read error: a much larger clone is one base away. The J gene is TRBJ2-7, the V gene TRBV28; tentative D call: TRBD2 (5 bases). This CDR3 region has 13 residues. Trimming pared 6 bases from V and 0 bases from J, leaving 9 bases between. Germline lookup yields CDR1 MDHEN and CDR2 SYDVKM. The CDR3 DNA reads as TGTGCCAGCAGAGACTACAACTCCTACGAGCAGTACTTC. It yields the protein CASRDYNSYEQYF.

This clonotype was seen only a few times. The chain carries TRBV4-1 and TRBJ2-3; 12 positions agree with TRBD1. Germline V gene sequence: CDR1 MGHRA, CDR2 YSYEKL. The CDR3 is made up of 17 amino acids. Trimming took 4 bases from V and 6 from J; bases not matched to a gene: 11. Written as DNA, the CDR3 is TGCGCCAGCAGCCGAATCGGGACAGGGGGCCCGAGGGATACGCAGTATTTT. Translated, it gives CASSRIGTGGPRDTQYF.

This clonotype was found many times. This chain connects TRBV6-2 or TRBV6-3 to TRBJ1-1; no clear D gene. Trimming cost V 2 bases and J 1 base, with 5 bases left between them. The CDR3 consists of 13 residues. The germline CDR1 and CDR2 sequences are MNHEY and SVGEGT. The CDR3 region is CASSYGQNTEAFF. CDR3 DNA sequence: TGTGCCAGCAGTTACGGGCAGAACACTGAAGCTTTCTTT.

This clonotype showed up many times. The chain employs TRBV5-6 and TRBJ2-3; a possible D gene is TRBD2 (7 bases). CDR3 size: 16 residues. V was clipped by 1 base and J by 2 bases, with 14 bases between them. CDR1 is SGHDT and CDR2 is YYEEEE in the germline V gene. CDR3 in amino acids: CASSLLGGHPTDTQYF. In DNA, the CDR3 is TGTGCCAGCAGCTTGCTCGGGGGGCACCCCACAGATACGCAGTATTTT.

The genes are TRBV28 and TRBJ2-7; perhaps TRBD1 as D (5 bases). The CDR3 has 14 amino acids. V gave up 7 bases and J gave up 3 bases, with 16 bases separating them. CDR1 MDHEN and CDR2 SYDVKM come from the germline V gene. The CDR3 loop reads CASIERQGFYEQYF. Here the CDR3 DNA reads TGTGCCAGCATAGAAAGGCAGGGATTCTACGAGCAGTACTTC.

The chain recombines TRBV18 with TRBJ1-4, with 8 bases lining up with TRBD1. The CDR3 is 17 amino acids. Trimming cost V 3 bases and J 6 bases; bases outside gene matches: 12. The germline V gene encodes CDR1 KGHSH and CDR2 LQKENI. CDR3: CASSPLYRTGRDEKLFF. In nucleotides, the CDR3 is TGTGCCAGCTCACCCCTTTACCGGACAGGGCGAGATGAAAAACTGTTTTTT.

The V gene is TRBV27, the J gene TRBJ2-1; a weak D match, TRBD2 (6 bases). CDR1 and CDR2 from the germline V gene are MNHEY and SMNVEV (reference sequence). V dropped 5 bases and J dropped 10 bases, with 21 bases sitting between them. The CDR3 has 15 residues. For the CDR3, the DNA is TGTGCCAGCAGTCACCGGGACTCTTACTCGGCGGAGCAGTTCTTC. Encoded protein: CASSHRDSYSAEQFF.

At least ten counts were recorded for this clonotype. The chain links TRBV7-2 to TRBJ2-7, with TRBD2 identical over 12 bases. This CDR3 region has 18 residues. Germline V gives CDR1 SGHTA, CDR2 FQGNSA. V trimming: 5 bases; J trimming: 2 bases; junction bases outside the gene matches: 13. The CDR3 region has the DNA TGTGCCAGCAGCCCGACGGCTAGCGGGGGGGGTTGGGCCTACGAGCAGTACTTC. It yields the protein CASSPTASGGGWAYEQYF.

V and J are TRBV7-6 and TRBJ2-2; D tentatively reads TRBD1 or TRBD2 (5 bases each). The CDR3 is 14 residues long. CDR1 is SGHVS and CDR2 is FNYEAQ in the germline V gene. V lost 7 bases and J lost 0, with 9 bases in between. CDR3 protein: CASIGTANTGELFF. The CDR3 nucleotides are TGTGCCAGCATTGGGACCGCGAACACCGGGGAGCTGTTTTTT.

J is TRBJ2-2 and V is TRBV6-2 or TRBV6-3, with TRBD1 identical over 11 bases. CDR3 length: 16 residues. Per the germline V gene, CDR1 is MNHEY and CDR2 is SVGEGT. The V segment lost 6 bases and the J segment 6 bases; nucleotides outside the gene matches: 9. The CDR3 coding sequence is TGTGCCAGCAGCTACCCGGGACAGGGGGATCCCGGGGAGCTGTTTTTT. Amino acid sequence: CASSYPGQGDPGELFF.

Many counts were recorded for this clonotype. The gene calls are TRBV5-1 and TRBJ2-3, with D perhaps matching TRBD2 (6 bases). This CDR3 has 16 amino acids. CDR1 and CDR2 from the germline V gene are SGHRS and YFSETQ. The V end lost 0 bases, the J end lost 2 bases, and 13 bases lay between the germline ends. DNA of the CDR3: TGCGCCAGCAGCTTGGCGCTAGCGCCATCCACAGATACGCAGTATTTT. Protein sequence: CASSLALAPSTDTQYF.

This clonotype was recorded many times. This rearrangement joins TRBV7-2 to TRBJ2-5; either TRBD1 or TRBD2 may fit D (5 bases each). The germline V gene encodes CDR1 SGHTA and CDR2 FQGNSA. V lost 5 bases and J 2 bases, leaving 12 bases between the germline ends. This CDR3 is built from 14 residues. The CDR3 DNA sequence: TGTGCCAGCAGCGACCGGGGCCCGCAAGAGACCCAGTACTTC. It encodes CASSDRGPQETQYF. Using reference TRBV7-2 and TRBJ2-5 for the parts outside the CDR3, the full variable domain is GAGVSQSPSNKVTEKGKDVELRCDPISGHTALYWYRQSLGQGLEFLIYFQGNSAPDKSGLPSDRFSAERTGGSVSTLTIQRTQQEDSAVYLCASSDRGPQETQYFGPGTRLLVL.

This clonotype was found many times. This sequence joins TRBV5-4 and TRBJ2-7, with D possibly TRBD1 on 6 matching bases. The ends were cut back, 3 bases at V and 2 bases at J, with 9 bases in the middle. The length of the CDR3 is 13 residues. Germline CDR1 and CDR2: SGHNT and YYREEE (reference sequence). CDR3 loop: CASSSDRTYEQYF. The CDR3 DNA is TGTGCCAGCAGCTCAGACAGGACCTACGAGCAGTACTTC.

Regarding this clonotype: A single base separates this from a much larger clone, so it may be a read error. As DNA, the CDR3 is TGTGCCAGCAGCTTAGCGGAACTATGGAATTCACCCCTCCACTTT. It codes for CASSLAELWNSPLHF. This chain joins TRBV7-9 and TRBJ1-6; D is uncertain. The germline gives CDR1 SEHNR, CDR2 FQNEAQ (reference sequence). The CDR3 contains 15 residues. The ends were cut back, 0 bases at V and 7 bases at J, with 10 bases in the middle.

This clonotype has only a few counts. V and J are TRBV29-1 and TRBJ2-7; D possibly corresponds to TRBD2 (5 bases). Between the trimmed V and J ends, which lost 3 bases and 3 bases, there was a span of 15 bases. The CDR3 has 14 residues. In germline, CDR1 is SQVTM, CDR2 ANQGSEA. The CDR3 is CSVEVGSDYYEQYF. The CDR3, as DNA: TGCAGCGTTGAGGTCGGATCAGACTACTACGAGCAGTACTTC.

V gene TRBV5-4 combines with J gene TRBJ2-7; tentative D call: TRBD2 (6 bases). V dropped 7 bases and J dropped 2 bases, with 13 bases sitting between them. The CDR3 contains 13 residues. In germline, CDR1 is SGHNT, CDR2 YYREEE (reference sequence). CDR3 sequence: CASGRGGTYEQYF. Here the CDR3 DNA reads TGTGCCAGCGGCCGTGGCGGGACCTACGAGCAGTACTTC.

A few counts support this clonotype. The chain employs TRBV12-3 or TRBV12-4 and TRBJ1-4; 8 bases agree with TRBD1. CDR3 size: 14 residues. Trimming at V came to 5 bases and at J to 8 bases, leaving 7 bases not matched to a gene. This CDR3 is CASSKTGVLEKLFF. The CDR3 coding sequence is TGTGCCAGCAGTAAGACAGGGGTGTTGGAAAAACTGTTTTTT.